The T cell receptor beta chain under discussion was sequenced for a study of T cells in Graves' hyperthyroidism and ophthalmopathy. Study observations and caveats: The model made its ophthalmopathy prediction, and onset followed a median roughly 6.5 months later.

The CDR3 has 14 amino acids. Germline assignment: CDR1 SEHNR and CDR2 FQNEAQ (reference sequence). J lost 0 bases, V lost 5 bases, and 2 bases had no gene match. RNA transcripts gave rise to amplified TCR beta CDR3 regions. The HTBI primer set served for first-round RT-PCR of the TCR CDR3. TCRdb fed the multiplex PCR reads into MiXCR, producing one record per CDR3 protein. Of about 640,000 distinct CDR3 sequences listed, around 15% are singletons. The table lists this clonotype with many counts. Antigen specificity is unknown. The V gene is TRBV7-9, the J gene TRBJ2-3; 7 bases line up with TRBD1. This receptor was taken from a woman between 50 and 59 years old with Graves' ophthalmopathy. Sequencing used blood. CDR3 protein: CASSTDRSTDTQYF. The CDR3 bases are TGTGCCAGCAGCACGGACAGGAGCACAGATACGCAGTATTTT.